What follows are 27 T cell receptor beta chains derived from one specimen sequenced in a study of tumor-infiltrating lymphocytes in primary liver carcinoma. Both RNA and DNA were isolated together from about 20-30 mg of bulk tissue that had not been sorted. With a constant-region primer, TCR beta cDNA was made from 400 to 550 ng of total RNA. Library construction for TCR beta comprised three nested multiplex PCR rounds performed with slightly modified ARM-PCR. Running around 9 cycles apiece, the first two PCR rounds relied on TRBV1-TRBV30 forward primers together with a C-beta reverse primer. TCRdb analysed the multiplex PCR reads with MiXCR anew, one entry per CDR3 protein. The sample holds approximately 73,000 distinct CDR3 sequences, 71% seen once. Sequencing was carried out using liver tumor tissue from sampling region 4. The subset here: tumor region T4, right-lateral pole. These receptors all stem from an older woman with primary liver carcinoma and hepatitis B virus infection.

This clonotype has a count of ten or more. The rearrangement joins TRBV7-8 to TRBJ1-5; weak D call: TRBD1 (5 bases). In germline, CDR1 is SGHVS, CDR2 FQNEAQ. This CDR3 region has 18 residues. Deletions cut 1 base from V and 4 bases from J, with 20 bases between. Here the CDR3 DNA reads TGTGCCAGCAGCTTAGAGCTACCGACGGGGCTTGGGAATCAGCCCCAGCATTTT. Translation gives CASSLELPTGLGNQPQHF. The variable domain in full, completed from reference TRBV7-8 and TRBJ1-5, reads GAGVSQSPRYKVAKRGQDVALRCDPISGHVSLFWYQQALGQGPEFLTYFQNEAQLDKSGLPSDRFFAERPEGSVSTLKIQRTQQEDSAVYLCASSLELPTGLGNQPQHFGDGTRLSIL.

The sample holds many counts of this clonotype. This rearrangement joins TRBV7-9 to TRBJ2-1; D gene uncertain. V lost 2 bases to trimming and J lost 8 bases, with 7 bases between them. This CDR3 comprises 12 residues. CDR1 SEHNR and CDR2 FQNEAQ come from the germline V gene (reference sequence). DNA for the CDR3: TGTGCCAGCAGCTTACATCCGGATGAGCAGTTCTTC. This sequence encodes CASSLHPDEQFF.

This clonotype was observed a handful of times. The rearrangement links TRBV28 to TRBJ1-2; TRBD1 matches 8 bases. The CDR3 loop spans 16 amino acids. Trimming took 7 bases from V and 2 from J; bases not matched to a gene: 12. The germline CDR1 and CDR2 sequences are MDHEN and SYDVKM. The CDR3 DNA is TGTGCCAGCACCCCTCCCCCCGGACAGGGAAACTATGGCTACACCTTC. Encoded protein: CASTPPPGQGNYGYTF.

This sequence joins TRBV29-1 and TRBJ1-1; the D is unclear. CDR3 size: 11 residues. CDR1 and CDR2 from the germline V gene are SQVTM and ANQGSEA. The V end lost 7 bases, the J end lost 1 base, and 7 bases lay between the germline ends. CDR3 sequence: CSACTNTEAFF. DNA for the CDR3: TGCAGCGCTTGTACGAACACTGAAGCTTTCTTT. The full variable domain, rest sourced from reference TRBV29-1 and TRBJ1-1, is SAVISQKPSRDICQRGTSLTIQCQVDSQVTMMFWYRQQPGQSLTLIATANQGSEATYESGFVIDKFPISRPNLTFSTLTVSNMSPEDSSIYLCSACTNTEAFFGQGTRLTVV.

The table lists this clonotype with a few counts. The V and J genes are TRBV10-3 and TRBJ1-1, with D unclear. In germline, CDR1 is ENHRY, CDR2 SYGVKD. With 8 bases removed from V and 2 bases from J, the gap between germline ends came to 12 bases. This CDR3 has 13 residues. The CDR3 reads CAIGTDGNTEAFF. CDR3 nucleotides: TGTGCCATCGGAACTGACGGTAACACTGAAGCTTTCTTT.

Comments on this clonotype: One end of the junction varies from germline; a read error may be responsible. The rearrangement uses TRBV28 and TRBJ1-5, with unresolved D. The CDR3 loop spans 16 amino acids. Germline V CDR1 and CDR2: MDHEN, SYDVKM. CDR3 DNA: TGTGCCAGCAAAACAAGGGAAACAGCGCGGCAGCAGCCCCGGCATTTT. This encodes CASKTRETARQQPRHF.

J is TRBJ2-1 and V is TRBV12-3 or TRBV12-4; 10 bases are shared with TRBD1. CDR3 length: 22 residues. Unmatched junction bases numbered 29, after V lost 10 bases and J lost 2 bases. CDR3 sequence reads: CATTQGDRGRGGGIYTYNEQFF. The DNA of the CDR3 is TGTGCCACCACACAAGGGGACAGGGGTCGTGGCGGGGGAATCTACACCTACAATGAGCAGTTCTTC.

Points on this clonotype: A much larger clone is a single base away; this may be a read error. The chain joins TRBV21-1 to TRBJ2-2; the table's D call of TRBD1 was not tested on the DNA. TRBV21-1 is a pseudogene segment. The length of the CDR3 is 16 residues. The CDR3 protein is CAGSKAWPGIWRELFF. The CDR3, as DNA: TGTGCCGGCAGCAAAGCATGGCCAGGGATTTGGCGGGAGCTGTTTTTT.

This clonotype was observed a single time. Its ends do not fully match the called genes, so a read error is possible. The chain employs TRBV6-5 and TRBJ2-3; perhaps TRBD2 as D (5 bases). Germline V gene sequence: CDR1 MNHEY, CDR2 SVGAGI. The CDR3 loop spans 14 amino acids. This CDR3 is CACSPSPRDDTQYF. In nucleotides, the CDR3 is TGCGCCTGCAGTCCTAGCCCTCGTGACGATACGCAGTATTTT.

A note on this clonotype: Germline is not matched at one junction end, which may reflect a read error. The chain recombines TRBV11-1 with TRBJ2-1, with D unclear. The CDR3 runs 13 residues. Germline assignment: CDR1 SGHAT and CDR2 FQDESV (reference sequence). CDR3 sequence reads: CASSFSMDNEQLF. For the CDR3, the DNA is TGTGCCAGCAGCTTCAGCATGGATAATGAGCAGCTCTTC.

J is TRBJ2-3 and V is TRBV29-1; 14 nucleotides line up with TRBD2. The CDR3 spans 16 residues. Germline V gene data show CDR1 as SQVTM and CDR2 as ANQGSEA. V shed 1 base, J shed 9 bases, and the junction held 9 bases outside the gene matches. For the CDR3, the DNA is TGCAGCGTTGAAGGGGGACTAGCGGGAGCCCCCGGCACGCAGTATTTT. This encodes CSVEGGLAGAPGTQYF.

As for this clonotype: A read error may account for a junction end that differs from germline. CDR3 residues: CASRFGASGFSGKLFF. DNA of the CDR3: TGTGCCAGCAGATTCGGAGCTAGCGGGTTCTCCGGGAAGCTGTTTTTT. The V gene is TRBV6-5, the J gene TRBJ2-2, with 8 bases fitting TRBD2. Looked up from germline, CDR1 is MNHEY and CDR2 is SVGAGI. This CDR3 is built from 16 residues.

The chain carries TRBV29-1 and TRBJ2-5, with TRBD1 matching over 7 bases. The CDR3 has 13 residues. Germline V CDR1 and CDR2: SQVTM, ANQGSEA. The chain's CDR3 is CRAMRGGRETQYF. DNA of the CDR3: TGCAGGGCTATGAGAGGGGGCCGAGAGACCCAGTACTTC. Full variable domain (remainder filled in from reference TRBV29-1 and TRBJ2-5): SAVISQKPSRDICQRGTSLTIQCQVDSQVTMMFWYRQQPGQSLTLIATANQGSEATYESGFVIDKFPISRPNLTFSTLTVSNMSPEDSSIYLCRAMRGGRETQYFGPGTRLLVL.

This clonotype was counted many times. The chain carries TRBV30 and TRBJ2-1; D is possibly TRBD2 (5 bases). Looked up from germline, CDR1 is GTSNPN and CDR2 is SVGIG (reference sequence). The CDR3 totals 14 residues. Trimming shortened V by 5 bases and J by 5 bases, and 16 bases separated the two germline ends. Here the CDR3 reads CAWAFASYNNEQFF. In DNA form, the CDR3 reads TGTGCCTGGGCCTTTGCTAGCTACAACAATGAGCAGTTCTTC.

Of note for this clonotype: The CDR3 end shows no conserved phenylalanine or tryptophan, and so a read error is likely. J is TRBJ2-3 and V is TRBV5-6, with 9 bases fitting TRBD2. With 5 bases clipped from V and 12 bases from J, the junction kept 16 bases outside the gene matches. The CDR3 consists of 15 residues. Germline lookup yields CDR1 SGHDT and CDR2 YYEEEE. Written as DNA, the CDR3 is TGTGCCAGCAGTCGAACCGGGACTAGCCAGACACAACAGTATCTT. Protein product: CASSRTGTSQTQQYL.

Worth noting for this clonotype: This could be a read error, since a much larger clone is one nucleotide away. The J gene is TRBJ2-3, the V gene TRBV28; 7 positions match TRBD1. The germline V gene has CDR1 MDHEN and CDR2 SYDVKM. V gave up 10 bases and J gave up 0 bases; unmatched junction bases: 7. The CDR3 spans 14 residues. The CDR3: CATLDRASTDTQYF. For the CDR3, the DNA is TGTGCCACCTTAGACAGGGCTAGCACAGATACGCAGTATTTT.

This chain joins TRBV12-3 or TRBV12-4 and TRBJ2-1; possibly TRBD2 for D (6 bases). The ends were cut back, 1 base at V and 4 bases at J, with 20 bases in the middle. The CDR3 is 18 amino acids. The CDR3 here is CASSLEAEPGLAYNEQFF. The CDR3 DNA sequence: TGTGCCAGCAGTTTAGAGGCAGAGCCGGGACTCGCGTACAATGAGCAGTTCTTC.

About this clonotype itself: With a much larger clone just one base away, this may be a read error. The chain employs TRBV21-1 and TRBJ1-1; the table's D call, TRBD1, was not checked against the DNA. TRBV21-1 is annotated as a pseudogene. This CDR3 contains 12 residues. The CDR3, as DNA: TGTGCCAGCCCCCCGGGGGGCAGGGATGCTTTCTTT. This codes for CASPPGGRDAFF.

In regard to this clonotype: Sequence at one end of the junction differs from germline and may be a read error. V gene TRBV11-2 combines with J gene TRBJ1-4, with TRBD1 matching 7 bases. CDR1 SGHAT and CDR2 FQNNGV come from the germline V gene. The CDR3 runs to 18 residues. CDR3 protein: CASSSTGTTKATNEELFF. The CDR3 bases are TGTGCCAGCAGCTCGACAGGGACCACTAAAGCAACTAATGAAGAACTGTTTTTT. Together with reference TRBV11-2 and TRBJ1-4, the CDR3 gives the full variable domain: EAGVAQSPRYKIIEKRQSVAFWCNPISGHATLYWYQQILGQGPKLLIQFQNNGVVDDSQLPKDRFSAERLKGVDSTLKIQPAKLEDSAVYLCASSSTGTTKATNEELFFGSGTQLSVL.

This clonotype was seen once. The junction shows a germline mismatch at one end, possibly a read error. The chain couples TRBV5-4 to TRBJ2-1; no clear D. Germline CDR1 reads SGHNT; CDR2 reads YYREEE (reference sequence). The CDR3 extends over 15 amino acids. The CDR3 region has the DNA TGTGCCAGCAGGGCCTGGCCAGGCCCCTACAATGAGCAGTCCTTC. Translation gives CASRAWPGPYNEQSF.

CDR3 bases: TGTACCGGGCGGCGAGGGGGCCCCACAGATACGCAGTATTTT. This sequence encodes CTGRRGGPTDTQYF. This sequence joins TRBV28 and TRBJ2-3; 7 bases agree with TRBD1. The CDR3 sequence is 14 residues long. The germline gives CDR1 MDHEN, CDR2 SYDVKM.

This clonotype was counted many times. The chain employs TRBV28 and TRBJ2-5; D could derive from TRBD1 or TRBD2 (5 bases each). CDR3 size: 15 residues. Trimming removed 7 bases from V and 5 bases from J, with 20 bases in between. Per the germline V gene, CDR1 is MDHEN and CDR2 is SYDVKM. This CDR3 reads CASISAGSRPETQYF. DNA of the CDR3: TGTGCCAGCATCTCGGCAGGGAGTCGTCCTGAGACCCAGTACTTC.

Comment on this clonotype: A much larger clone lies one base from this, so it may be a read error. This sequence joins TRBV5-1 and TRBJ2-3, with TRBD1 matching over 7 bases. CDR3 size: 14 residues. Germline V gene data show CDR1 as SGHRS and CDR2 as YFSETQ. This CDR3 reads CGSSSGQSTDTQYF. The CDR3 DNA is TGCGGCAGCAGTTCGGGACAGAGCACAGATACGCAGTATTTT.

Of note for this clonotype: This CDR3 is missing its conserved last phenylalanine or tryptophan, likely due to a read error. The chain couples TRBV5-5 to TRBJ1-5; 7 bases are shared with TRBD1. V was clipped by 6 bases and J by 6 bases; unmatched bases: 9. Germline V gene sequence: CDR1 SGHKS, CDR2 YYEKEE (reference sequence). The CDR3 runs to 14 residues. The CDR3 is CASNPGTVGQPQHL. The CDR3 DNA sequence: TGTGCCAGCAACCCAGGGACAGTGGGTCAGCCCCAGCATCTT.

About this clonotype: The germline gene is not matched at one end of the junction; a read error may be the cause. The chain recombines TRBV11-3 with TRBJ2-3, with D unclear. The CDR3 has 14 amino acids. CDR1 SGHNT and CDR2 YENEEA come from the germline V gene. The CDR3 is CASSFRISIDTQYF. The CDR3 DNA reads TGTGCCAGCAGCTTCAGGATTAGCATAGATACACAGTATTTT.

This clonotype was observed at least ten times. The chain uses TRBV6-2 or TRBV6-3 and TRBJ2-5, with D perhaps given as TRBD1 or TRBD2 (5 bases each). CDR1 is MNHEY, CDR2 SVGEGT, per germline. The CDR3 contains 15 residues. The germline V and J ends were trimmed by 2 bases and 3 bases, with 13 bases remaining between them. The CDR3 nucleotides are TGTGCCAGCAGTTACGGTGGGGGTTCGGAAGAGACCCAGTACTTC. Its protein is CASSYGGGSEETQYF.

In the case of this clonotype: The CDR3 end shows no conserved phenylalanine or tryptophan, and so a read error is likely. The chain uses TRBV7-9 and TRBJ2-1, with TRBD2 identical over 7 bases. Unmatched junction bases numbered 22, after V lost 1 base and J lost 7 bases. The CDR3 is 20 residues long. Germline values: CDR1 SEHNR, CDR2 FQNEAQ (reference sequence). CDR3 sequence (DNA): TGTGCCAGCAGCTTAGATACTCCTCGTGCGGGAGCTACCCAATGGAATGAGCAGTTCTTA. Encoded protein: CASSLDTPRAGATQWNEQFL.